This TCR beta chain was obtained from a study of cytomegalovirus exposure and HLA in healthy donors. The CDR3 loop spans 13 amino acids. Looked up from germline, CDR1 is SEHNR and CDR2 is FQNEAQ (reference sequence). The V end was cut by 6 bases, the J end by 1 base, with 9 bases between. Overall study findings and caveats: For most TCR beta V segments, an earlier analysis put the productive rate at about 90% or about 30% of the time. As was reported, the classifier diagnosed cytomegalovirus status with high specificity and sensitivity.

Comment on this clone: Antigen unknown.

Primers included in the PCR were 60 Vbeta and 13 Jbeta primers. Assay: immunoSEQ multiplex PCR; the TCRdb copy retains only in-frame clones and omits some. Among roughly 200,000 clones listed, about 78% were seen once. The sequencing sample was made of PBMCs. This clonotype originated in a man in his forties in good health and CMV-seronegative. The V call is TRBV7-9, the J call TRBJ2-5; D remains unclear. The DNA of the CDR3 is TGTGCCAGCAGTCATGGCAGCCAAGAGACCCAGTACTTC. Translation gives CASSHGSQETQYF. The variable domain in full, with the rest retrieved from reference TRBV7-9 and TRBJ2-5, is DTGVSQNPRHKITKRGQNVTFRCDPISEHNRLYWYRQTLGQGPEFLTYFQNEAQLEKSRLLSDRFSAERPKGSFSTLEIQRTEQGDSAMYLCASSHGSQETQYFGPGTRLLVL.